These 9 T cell receptor beta chains came from one sample sequenced in a study of tumor and adjacent non-tumor tissue in lung cancer. The library came from three nested PCR rounds adapted from ARM-PCR protocols. TCRdb redid the calling of the multiplex PCR reads with MiXCR, one entry per CDR3 protein. This table has 110,000 or so distinct CDR3 sequences, over 55% appearing once. No cell sorting was done before RNA was extracted from the tissue. This non-tumor lung sample came from over 3 cm beyond the tumor edge. The sequencing input was distant non-tumor lung tissue. The receptor source for this set is a man in his sixties with non-small cell lung cancer.

This clonotype was observed a few times. A single base separates this from a much larger clone, so it may be a read error. The chain joins TRBV5-4 to TRBJ1-6; TRBD1 matches 8 bases. There are 16 residues in the CDR3. Looked up from germline, CDR1 is SGHNT and CDR2 is YYREEE (reference sequence). The trim removed 4 bases at V and 6 bases at J, leaving 9 bases unmatched. The chain's CDR3 is CASSPSRGRRNSPLHF. As DNA, the CDR3 is TGTGCCAGCAGCCCGAGCAGGGGGCGACGTAATTCACCCCTCCACTTT.

On this clonotype itself: A much larger clone sits a single nucleotide away, making a read error possible. The chain uses TRBV20-1 and TRBJ2-3; TRBD2 agrees at 8 bases. CDR1 and CDR2 from the germline V gene are DFQATT and SNEGSKA (reference sequence). The CDR3 runs to 14 residues. V was pared by 1 base and J by 9 bases, with 9 bases of the junction left unmatched. Here the CDR3 DNA reads TGCAGTGCTAGAGGCGGGAGCGGGAGACTGACGCAGTATTTT. Encoded protein: CSARGGSGRLTQYF.

In this sample, this clonotype turned up a few times. This sequence may be a read error, since a much larger clone differs from it by one base. This sequence joins TRBV11-2 and TRBJ2-2; 8 positions agree with TRBD1. CDR3 length: 15 amino acids. The V gene's germline CDR1 is SGHAT and CDR2 FQNNGV. The CDR3 DNA reads TGTGCCAGCAGCCAGACAGGGGCGAACGCCGGGGAGCTGTTTTTT. This gives the protein CASSQTGANAGELFF.

With respect to this clonotype: The germline gene is not matched at one end of the junction; a read error may be the cause. V and J are TRBV6-1 and TRBJ2-7, with D tentatively TRBD1 (5 bases). The CDR3 runs to 12 residues. CDR1 and CDR2 from the germline V gene are MNHNS and SASEGT. DNA of the CDR3: TGTGCCAGCAGAGTTACAGGATACGTGCAGTACTTC. This translates into CASRVTGYVQYF.

With respect to this clonotype: Mismatch with germline at one junction end may stem from a read error. The V and J genes are TRBV10-3 and TRBJ1-3; D is unclear. The CDR3 runs to 16 residues. Germline V CDR1 and CDR2: ENHRY, SYGVKD. The CDR3 nucleotides are TGTGCCATCAGCCCAACATCGGAGCCGTCTGGAAACACCTTATATTTT. Translating gives CAISPTSEPSGNTLYF.

In this sample, this clonotype turned up a few times. This may arise from a read error, as a much more abundant clone is one base away. The chain is built from TRBV6-1 and TRBJ2-7, with a tentative D call TRBD2 (5 bases). CDR3 length equals 13 residues. Germline assignment: CDR1 MNHNS and CDR2 SASEGT. The CDR3 sequence is CASSLIIGNEQDF. The CDR3 DNA is TGTGCCAGCAGTCTTATTATCGGGAACGAGCAGGACTTC.

The V gene is TRBV5-1, the J gene TRBJ2-5; D uncertain. The germline V gene encodes CDR1 SGHRS and CDR2 YFSETQ. The CDR3 totals 14 residues. Trimming cost V 0 bases and J 0 bases, with 6 bases left between them. In nucleotides, the CDR3 is TGCGCCAGCAGCTTGGGACGCTACCAAGAGACCCAGTACTTC. Amino acids: CASSLGRYQETQYF.

As regards this clonotype: This may be a read error, as it is one base from a much larger clone. The chain recombines TRBV5-6 with TRBJ2-1; 10 bases agree with TRBD2. The CDR3 is 15 amino acids. The germline V gene has CDR1 SGHDT and CDR2 YYEEEE. The DNA of the CDR3 is TGTGCCACCAGCTTGACGACTAGCGGGCCAAATGAGCAGTTCTTC. Amino acids: CATSLTTSGPNEQFF.

This clonotype showed up many times. The chain links TRBV14 to TRBJ1-2, with D unclear. Germline V gives CDR1 SGHDN, CDR2 FVKESK. The CDR3 has 13 residues. Trimming removed 0 bases from V and 3 bases from J, with 5 bases in between. The CDR3 nucleotides read TGTGCCAGCAGCCAAGAAGGGCACTATGGCTACACCTTC. The encoded protein is CASSQEGHYGYTF.